The 30 T cell receptor beta chains listed next were all sequenced from one sample in a study of shared clonotypes between healthy human individuals. Clones were read by immunoSEQ multiplex PCR, and TCRdb kept only the in-frame ones, dropping some. This table has 640,000 or so clones, 55% to 75% appearing once. Input material: memory CD4+ T cells sorted from blood. This sample's subset: CD45RA-negative fraction. The receptors stem from a woman between 25 and 40 years old in good health.

Concerning this clone itself: Compared with germline, one end of the junction differs, possibly owing to a read error. Distinct nucleotide sequences in the sample also encode this CDR3. The rearrangement joins TRBV10-1 to TRBJ2-3, with D unresolved. Germline assignment: CDR1 WNHNN and CDR2 SYGVQD (reference sequence). The CDR3 covers 12 residues. CDR3 sequence reads: CASSSSTDTQYF. In nucleotides, the CDR3 is TGCGCCAGCAGTAGCAGCACGGATACGCAGTATTTT.

The J gene is TRBJ2-3, the V gene TRBV9; a weak D match, TRBD2 (6 bases). Germline CDR1 and CDR2: SGDLS and YYNGEE. V dropped 1 base and J dropped 1 base, with 16 bases sitting between them. The CDR3 runs to 17 residues. The DNA for the CDR3 is TGTGCCAGCAGCGTAATGGGGGACTCTAGGGGCACAGATACGCAGTATTTT. It yields the protein CASSVMGDSRGTDTQYF.

CDR3 coding DNA: TGTGCCAGCAGTGAATATGCGGGGGATCGGGGCACTGAAGCTTTCTTT. It specifies CASSEYAGDRGTEAFF. The chain carries TRBV6-4 and TRBJ1-1, with D perhaps TRBD1 (5 bases). V gave up 3 bases and J gave up 4 bases, with 18 bases separating them. Germline V gene lookup returns CDR1 MRHNA and CDR2 SNTAGT. The CDR3 consists of 16 residues.

The chain has TRBV7-6 and TRBJ2-4, with 7 bases matching TRBD1. From germline, CDR1 is SGHVS and CDR2 FNYEAQ. The CDR3 is 17 amino acids. V lost 2 bases to trimming and J lost 1 base; unmatched junction nucleotides: 8. The CDR3 sequence: CASSLRQGWGAKNIQYF. The CDR3 DNA reads as TGTGCCAGCAGCTTAAGACAGGGATGGGGGGCCAAAAACATTCAGTACTTC.

The V gene is TRBV7-2, the J gene TRBJ2-1; a possible D gene is TRBD2 (5 bases). The germline CDR1 and CDR2 sequences are SGHTA and FQGNSA. V was pared by 0 bases and J by 8 bases, with 11 bases between. The CDR3 spans 14 residues. CDR3 loop: CASSLAGVAHEQFF. The CDR3, as DNA: TGTGCCAGCAGCTTAGCGGGAGTGGCACATGAGCAGTTCTTC.

This clone has a count of ten or more. V gene TRBV11-2 combines with J gene TRBJ2-2; a weak D match, TRBD1 (6 bases). In germline, CDR1 is SGHAT, CDR2 FQNNGV. Deletions cut 6 bases from V and 5 bases from J, with 10 bases between. The length of the CDR3 is 13 residues. CDR3 DNA sequence: TGTGCCAGCAGTTACACAGGGACCGGGGAGCTGTTTTTT. Amino acid sequence: CASSYTGTGELFF.

The chain uses TRBV9 and TRBJ1-2, with TRBD1 as a possible D gene (6 bases). The CDR3 is 13 amino acids. Germline CDR1 is SGDLS and CDR2 is YYNGEE. Trimming cost V 0 bases and J 4 bases, with 7 bases left between them. The CDR3 DNA reads TGTGCCAGCAGCGTAGAGGACAGCTATGGCTACACCTTC. This gives the protein CASSVEDSYGYTF.

This clone occurred a few times. V and J are TRBV7-9 and TRBJ2-1; TRBD2 matches 12 bases. The CDR3 has 14 amino acids. Losses at the gene ends were 6 bases for V and 12 bases for J; bases not matched to a gene: 9. Germline loops: CDR1 SEHNR, CDR2 FQNEAQ (reference sequence). In DNA, the CDR3 is TGTGCCAGCAGTGGACTAGCGGGATCAACCGGGCAGTTCTTC. Protein sequence: CASSGLAGSTGQFF. The whole variable domain, filled in from reference TRBV7-9 and TRBJ2-1, reads DTGVSQNPRHKITKRGQNVTFRCDPISEHNRLYWYRQTLGQGPEFLTYFQNEAQLEKSRLLSDRFSAERPKGSFSTLEIQRTEQGDSAMYLCASSGLAGSTGQFFGPGTRLTVL.

The J gene is TRBJ2-5, the V gene TRBV6-1; 8 bases line up with TRBD2. This CDR3 is 15 amino acids long. Germline V lookup: CDR1 MNHNS, CDR2 SASEGT. V shed 2 bases, J shed 1 base, and the junction held 3 bases outside the gene matches. The CDR3 bases are TGTGCCAGCAGTGAAAGCGGGAGTTTCCAAGAGACCCAGTACTTC. It specifies CASSESGSFQETQYF.

This clone was found a few times. The chain uses TRBV5-1 and TRBJ2-2; D possibly corresponds to TRBD2 (8 bases). The germline V gene encodes CDR1 SGHRS and CDR2 YFSETQ. The CDR3 consists of 15 residues. Deletions cut 6 bases from V and 5 bases from J, with 17 bases between. CDR3 region: CASKGQRGQTGELFF. The DNA for the CDR3 is TGCGCCAGCAAGGGACAGCGGGGGCAAACCGGGGAGCTGTTTTTT. The whole variable domain, filled in from reference TRBV5-1 and TRBJ2-2, reads KAGVTQTPRYLIKTRGQQVTLSCSPISGHRSVSWYQQTPGQGLQFLFEYFSETQRNKGNFPGRFSGRQFSNSRSEMNVSTLELGDSALYLCASKGQRGQTGELFFGEGSRLTVL.

This chain joins TRBV18 and TRBJ2-1, with 7 bases aligning to TRBD1. V shed 4 bases and J 8 bases; nucleotides not matched to a gene: 5. Germline V gene sequence: CDR1 KGHSH, CDR2 LQKENI. This CDR3 contains 13 residues. CDR3 in DNA: TGTGCCAGCTCACGCGGACAGGAAGATGAGCAGTTCTTC. Translated, it gives CASSRGQEDEQFF.

This sequence joins TRBV12-5 and TRBJ2-1; 8 bases line up with TRBD1. The CDR3 sequence is 17 residues long. The V gene end was trimmed by 1 base and the J gene end by 4 bases; junction bases not matched to a gene: 9. In germline, CDR1 is LGHNT, CDR2 FRNRAP. The CDR3 here is CASGLAPGQVIYNEQFF. In DNA, the CDR3 is TGTGCTAGTGGTTTGGCTCCGGGACAGGTGATATACAATGAGCAGTTCTTC.

The CDR3 DNA reads as TGTGCCACTTATAGCAGGTCCTACAATGAGCAGTTCTTC. This gives the protein CATYSRSYNEQFF. V and J are TRBV15 and TRBJ2-1; no firm D call. The CDR3 consists of 13 residues. Germline CDR1 and CDR2: LNHNV and YYDKDF (reference sequence). Between the trimmed V and J ends, which lost 9 bases and 1 base, there was a span of 10 bases.

The rearrangement links TRBV30 to TRBJ1-5, with D tentatively TRBD1 (5 bases). Germline V gives CDR1 GTSNPN, CDR2 SVGIG (reference sequence). Trimming took 0 bases from V and 3 from J, leaving 12 bases between them. The CDR3 spans 15 residues. The CDR3 nucleotides read TGTGCCTGGAGTGTAGGGGAGAACAACAATCAGCCCCAGCATTTT. As protein: CAWSVGENNNQPQHF.

The rearrangement joins TRBV2 to TRBJ2-3, with 8 positions matching TRBD2. CDR1 and CDR2 (germline): SNHLY, FYNNEI. After removal of 6 bases from V and 2 bases from J, the junction contained 7 bases not matched to a gene. This CDR3 is built from 15 residues. This CDR3 reads CASRLLAAHTDTQYF. The CDR3 bases are TGTGCCAGCAGGTTACTAGCGGCCCACACAGATACGCAGTATTTT.

V gene TRBV9 combines with J gene TRBJ2-1; 7 positions agree with TRBD1. The CDR3 has 14 residues. Germline loops: CDR1 SGDLS, CDR2 YYNGEE. Trimming at V came to 2 bases and at J to 5 bases, leaving 4 bases not matched to a gene. The CDR3 DNA reads TGTGCCAGCAGCGTCGGGACAGAGGACAATGAGCAGTTCTTC. Its protein product is CASSVGTEDNEQFF.

The chain carries TRBV5-1 and TRBJ2-7; no clear D. Per the germline V gene, CDR1 is SGHRS and CDR2 is YFSETQ. This CDR3 spans 15 amino acids. V lost 0 bases and J 2 bases, leaving 12 bases between the germline ends. CDR3 amino acids: CASSLVPVAAYEQYF. In DNA, the CDR3 is TGCGCCAGCAGCTTGGTACCCGTGGCAGCCTACGAGCAGTACTTC. Full variable domain (missing parts from reference TRBV5-1 and TRBJ2-7): KAGVTQTPRYLIKTRGQQVTLSCSPISGHRSVSWYQQTPGQGLQFLFEYFSETQRNKGNFPGRFSGRQFSNSRSEMNVSTLELGDSALYLCASSLVPVAAYEQYFGPGTRLTVT.

The chain recombines TRBV11-2 with TRBJ2-5, with D unclear. The V end lost 4 bases, the J end lost 5 bases, and 14 bases lay between the germline ends. This CDR3 comprises 14 residues. Germline CDR1 and CDR2: SGHAT and FQNNGV. The CDR3 nucleotides read TGTGCCAGCAGCTCAGATGGGGTCCCGGAGACCCAGTACTTC. Translated: CASSSDGVPETQYF.

This chain connects TRBV30 to TRBJ1-1; 7 nucleotides agree with TRBD1. This CDR3 spans 13 amino acids. The V and J ends lost 4 bases and 3 bases, in that order; junction bases with no gene match: 5. Germline CDR1 is GTSNPN and CDR2 is SVGIG (reference sequence). In DNA, the CDR3 is TGTGCCTGGACGACAGGGATAGACACTGAAGCTTTCTTT. Residues: CAWTTGIDTEAFF.

CDR3: CASRTPGLTYNEQFF. DNA for the CDR3: TGTGCCAGCAGGACCCCGGGACTAACCTACAATGAGCAGTTCTTC. The chain recombines TRBV7-2 with TRBJ2-1; 7 positions match TRBD2. There are 15 residues in the CDR3. J gave up 2 bases and V 6 bases, and 7 bases lay outside the gene matches. Looked up from germline, CDR1 is SGHTA and CDR2 is FQGNSA.

This chain links TRBV7-3 with TRBJ1-2, with D possibly matching TRBD1 (5 bases). The V end lost 5 bases, the J end lost 6 bases, and 19 bases lay between the germline ends. The CDR3 sequence is 15 residues long. Germline CDR1 reads SGHTA; CDR2 reads FQGTGA. The CDR3 spells CASSQSRGPGDGYTF. For the CDR3, the DNA is TGTGCCAGCAGCCAAAGCCGGGGCCCGGGGGATGGCTACACCTTC.

The genes are TRBV7-9 and TRBJ2-2; 8 bases fit TRBD1. Germline lookup yields CDR1 SEHNR and CDR2 FQNEAQ (reference sequence). CDR3 length: 15 residues. V was clipped by 5 bases and J by 2 bases; unmatched bases: 4. In DNA, the CDR3 is TGTGCCAGCAGCCCCGGGACAGGCAACACCGGGGAGCTGTTTTTT. This sequence encodes CASSPGTGNTGELFF.

This chain joins TRBV5-4 and TRBJ2-7, with D unclear. Germline CDR1 and CDR2: SGHNT and YYREEE (reference sequence). The length of the CDR3 is 12 residues. Trimming left V 1 base short and J 5 bases short, with 7 bases between. The CDR3 sequence: CASSLFLHEQYF. The CDR3 DNA reads TGTGCCAGCAGCTTGTTTCTCCACGAGCAGTACTTC.

The V gene is TRBV5-1, the J gene TRBJ2-3, with TRBD2 as a possible D gene (5 bases). There are 13 residues in the CDR3. CDR1 and CDR2 from the germline V gene are SGHRS and YFSETQ. The V gene lost 6 bases and the J gene lost 7 bases, with 15 bases spanning the gap. The CDR3 here is CASNQDSPHTQYF. DNA for the CDR3: TGCGCCAGCAATCAGGACTCGCCCCATACGCAGTATTTT.

This clone was counted only a few times. The V and J genes are TRBV28 and TRBJ2-7, with D possibly called TRBD1 or TRBD2 (5 bases each). This CDR3 spans 15 amino acids. Trimming shortened V by 5 bases and J by 7 bases, and 21 bases separated the two germline ends. Germline assignment: CDR1 MDHEN and CDR2 SYDVKM. CDR3 sequence reads: CASSAPGKGRWEQYF. CDR3 in DNA: TGTGCCAGCAGTGCCCCAGGAAAGGGGAGATGGGAGCAGTACTTC.

The chain carries TRBV27 and TRBJ1-1, with unresolved D. Trimming pared 7 bases from V and 1 base from J, leaving 4 bases between. The CDR3 runs to 11 residues. Germline V lookup: CDR1 MNHEY, CDR2 SMNVEV (reference sequence). CDR3 in amino acids: CASKANTEAFF. For the CDR3, the DNA is TGTGCCAGCAAGGCGAACACTGAAGCTTTCTTT.

This chain uses TRBV2 with TRBJ2-1; 11 bases are shared with TRBD2. The J segment lost 9 bases and the V segment lost 3 bases, leaving 7 bases of the junction unmatched. CDR1 is SNHLY, CDR2 FYNNEI, per germline. There are 15 residues in the CDR3. The CDR3 sequence is CASSDLAGGFAEQFF. The CDR3, as DNA: TGTGCCAGCAGTGATCTAGCGGGAGGTTTTGCTGAGCAGTTCTTC.

The chain uses TRBV10-3 and TRBJ2-1; 11 bases match TRBD2. V shed 4 bases and J 2 bases; nucleotides not matched to a gene: 1. This CDR3 has 15 amino acids. Germline CDR1 reads ENHRY; CDR2 reads SYGVKD. The CDR3 nucleotides read TGTGCCATCAGTGGGGGACTAGCGGCCTACAATGAGCAGTTCTTC. It codes for CAISGGLAAYNEQFF.

The V and J genes are TRBV29-1 and TRBJ2-1, with D perhaps assigned TRBD1 or TRBD2 (5 bases each). The CDR3 contains 12 residues. V lost 8 bases to trimming and J lost 8 bases, with 16 bases between them. Germline lookup yields CDR1 SQVTM and CDR2 ANQGSEA. The CDR3 DNA sequence: TGCAGCTTGGGACGGGCTATGGATGAGCAGTTCTTC. Protein sequence: CSLGRAMDEQFF.

This clone was seen a few times. This rearrangement joins TRBV28 to TRBJ2-3; 9 positions match TRBD1. Germline-derived CDR1 and CDR2 are MDHEN and SYDVKM. The V segment lost 5 bases and the J segment 2 bases; nucleotides outside the gene matches: 20. The CDR3 length is 20 residues. CDR3 residues: CASSPGQGRAVAMNTDTQYF. The CDR3 DNA reads as TGTGCCAGCAGTCCAGGACAGGGGAGGGCAGTGGCAATGAACACAGATACGCAGTATTTT.